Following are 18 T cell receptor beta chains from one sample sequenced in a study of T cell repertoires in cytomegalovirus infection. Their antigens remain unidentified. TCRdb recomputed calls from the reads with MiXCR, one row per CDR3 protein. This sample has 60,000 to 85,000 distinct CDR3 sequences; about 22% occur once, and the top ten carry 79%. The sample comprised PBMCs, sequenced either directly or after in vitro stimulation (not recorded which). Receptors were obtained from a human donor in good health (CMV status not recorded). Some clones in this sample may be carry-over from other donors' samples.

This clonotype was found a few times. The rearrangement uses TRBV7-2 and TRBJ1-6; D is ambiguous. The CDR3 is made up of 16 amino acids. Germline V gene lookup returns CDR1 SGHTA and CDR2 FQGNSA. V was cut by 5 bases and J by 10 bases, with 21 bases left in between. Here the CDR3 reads CASSLSNNQVRSPLHF. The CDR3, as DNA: TGTGCCAGCAGCCTATCAAACAACCAGGTCCGGTCACCCCTCCACTTT.

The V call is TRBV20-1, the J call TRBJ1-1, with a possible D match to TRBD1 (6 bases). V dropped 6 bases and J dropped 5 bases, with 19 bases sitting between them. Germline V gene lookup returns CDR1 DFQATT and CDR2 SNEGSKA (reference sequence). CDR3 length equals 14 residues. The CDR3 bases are TGCAGTGCCCAGAAGGGGGGCGCGGGGACTGAAGCTTTCTTT. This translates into CSAQKGGAGTEAFF.

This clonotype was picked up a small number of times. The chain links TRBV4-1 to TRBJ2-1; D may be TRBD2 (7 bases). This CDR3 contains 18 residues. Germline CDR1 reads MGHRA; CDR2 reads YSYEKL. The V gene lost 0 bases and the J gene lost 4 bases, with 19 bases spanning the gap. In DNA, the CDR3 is TGCGCCAGCAGCCAAGATTTCCACGGGGGGAGGGGGTACAATGAGCAGTTCTTC. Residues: CASSQDFHGGRGYNEQFF.

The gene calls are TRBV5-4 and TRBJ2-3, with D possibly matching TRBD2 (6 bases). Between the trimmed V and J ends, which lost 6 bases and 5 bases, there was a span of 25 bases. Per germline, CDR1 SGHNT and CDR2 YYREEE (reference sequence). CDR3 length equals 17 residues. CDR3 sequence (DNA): TGTGCCAGCACTCGGGGACGAGGCGGGACCGGGATAGATACGCAGTATTTT. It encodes CASTRGRGGTGIDTQYF.

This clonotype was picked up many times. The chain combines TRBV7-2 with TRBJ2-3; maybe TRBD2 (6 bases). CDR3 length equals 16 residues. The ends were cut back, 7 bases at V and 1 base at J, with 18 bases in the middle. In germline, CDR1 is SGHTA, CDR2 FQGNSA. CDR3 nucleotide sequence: TGTGCCAGCACCCAGTGGGGGGTATGGGGCACAGATACGCAGTATTTT. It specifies CASTQWGVWGTDTQYF.

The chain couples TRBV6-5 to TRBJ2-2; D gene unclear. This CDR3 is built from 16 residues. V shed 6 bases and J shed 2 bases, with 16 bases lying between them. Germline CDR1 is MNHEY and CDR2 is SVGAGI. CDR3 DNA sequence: TGTGCCAGCAGGCCAGAATCAGGCGTCAACACCGGGGAGCTGTTTTTT. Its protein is CASRPESGVNTGELFF.

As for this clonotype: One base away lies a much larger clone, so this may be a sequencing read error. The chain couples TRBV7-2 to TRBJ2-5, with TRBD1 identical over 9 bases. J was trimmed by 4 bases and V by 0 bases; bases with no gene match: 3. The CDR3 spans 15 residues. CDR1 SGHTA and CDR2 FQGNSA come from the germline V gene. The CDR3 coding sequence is TGTGCCAGCAGCTTAGCCTGGGGACAGGGAGAGACCCAGTACTTC. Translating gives CASSLAWGQGETQYF.

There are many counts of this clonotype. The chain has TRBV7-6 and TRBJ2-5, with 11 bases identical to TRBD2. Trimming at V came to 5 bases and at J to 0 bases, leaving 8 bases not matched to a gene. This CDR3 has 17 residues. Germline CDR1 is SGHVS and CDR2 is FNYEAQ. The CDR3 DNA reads TGTGCCAGCAGCCGCCCCAGACTAGCGGGGAACCAAGAGACCCAGTACTTC. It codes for CASSRPRLAGNQETQYF.

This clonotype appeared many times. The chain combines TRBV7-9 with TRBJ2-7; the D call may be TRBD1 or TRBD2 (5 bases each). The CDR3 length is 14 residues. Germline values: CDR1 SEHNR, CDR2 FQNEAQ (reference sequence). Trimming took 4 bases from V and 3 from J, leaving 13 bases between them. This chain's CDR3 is CASSSGTRLYEQYF. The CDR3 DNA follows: TGTGCCAGCAGCTCCGGGACCAGGCTCTACGAGCAGTACTTC.

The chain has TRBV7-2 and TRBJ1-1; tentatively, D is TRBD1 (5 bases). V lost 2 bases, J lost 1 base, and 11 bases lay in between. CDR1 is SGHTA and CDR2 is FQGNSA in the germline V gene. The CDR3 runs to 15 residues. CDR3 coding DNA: TGTGCCAGCAGCTTATCTCAGGGTTGGAACACTGAAGCTTTCTTT. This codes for CASSLSQGWNTEAFF.

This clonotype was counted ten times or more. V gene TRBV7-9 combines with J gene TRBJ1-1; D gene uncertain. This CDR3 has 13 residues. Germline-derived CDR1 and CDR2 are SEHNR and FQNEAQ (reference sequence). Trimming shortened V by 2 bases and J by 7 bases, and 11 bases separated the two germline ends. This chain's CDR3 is CASSLLGFDEAFF. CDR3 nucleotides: TGTGCCAGCAGCTTACTGGGATTCGATGAAGCTTTCTTT. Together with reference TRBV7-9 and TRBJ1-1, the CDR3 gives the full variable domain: DTGVSQNPRHKITKRGQNVTFRCDPISEHNRLYWYRQTLGQGPEFLTYFQNEAQLEKSRLLSDRFSAERPKGSFSTLEIQRTEQGDSAMYLCASSLLGFDEAFFGQGTRLTVV.

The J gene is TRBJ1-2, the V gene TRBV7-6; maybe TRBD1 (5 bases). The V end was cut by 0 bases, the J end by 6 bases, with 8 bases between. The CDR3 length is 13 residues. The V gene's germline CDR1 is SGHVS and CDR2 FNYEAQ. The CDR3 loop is CASSLARVDGYTF. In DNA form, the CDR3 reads TGTGCCAGCAGCTTAGCCAGGGTGGATGGCTACACCTTC.

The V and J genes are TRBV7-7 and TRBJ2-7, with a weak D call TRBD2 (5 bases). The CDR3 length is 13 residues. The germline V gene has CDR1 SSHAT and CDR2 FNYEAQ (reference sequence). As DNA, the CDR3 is TGTGCTAGCAGCTTAGAGGCGGGTTACGAGCAGTACGTC. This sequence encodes CASSLEAGYEQYV.

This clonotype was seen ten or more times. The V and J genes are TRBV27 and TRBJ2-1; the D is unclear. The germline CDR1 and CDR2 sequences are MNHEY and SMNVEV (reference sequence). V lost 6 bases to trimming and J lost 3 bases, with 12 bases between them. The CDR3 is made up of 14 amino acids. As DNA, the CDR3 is TGTGCCAGCAGCCCCGGACGCCTCTACAATGAGCAGTTCTTC. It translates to CASSPGRLYNEQFF.

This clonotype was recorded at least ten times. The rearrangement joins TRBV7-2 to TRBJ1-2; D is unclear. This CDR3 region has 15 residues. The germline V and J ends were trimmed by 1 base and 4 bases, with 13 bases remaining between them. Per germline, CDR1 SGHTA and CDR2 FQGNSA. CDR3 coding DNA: TGTGCCAGCAGCTTAGGGGGAGCAGGAGGCTATGGCTACACCTTC. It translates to CASSLGGAGGYGYTF. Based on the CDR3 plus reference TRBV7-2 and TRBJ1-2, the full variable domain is GAGVSQSPSNKVTEKGKDVELRCDPISGHTALYWYRQSLGQGLEFLIYFQGNSAPDKSGLPSDRFSAERTGGSVSTLTIQRTQQEDSAVYLCASSLGGAGGYGYTFGSGTRLTVV.

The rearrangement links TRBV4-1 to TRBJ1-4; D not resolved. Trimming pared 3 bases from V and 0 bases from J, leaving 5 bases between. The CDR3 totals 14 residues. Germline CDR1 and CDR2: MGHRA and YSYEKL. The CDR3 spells CASSQLTTNEKLFF. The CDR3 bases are TGCGCCAGCAGCCAGCTGACAACTAATGAAAAACTGTTTTTT.

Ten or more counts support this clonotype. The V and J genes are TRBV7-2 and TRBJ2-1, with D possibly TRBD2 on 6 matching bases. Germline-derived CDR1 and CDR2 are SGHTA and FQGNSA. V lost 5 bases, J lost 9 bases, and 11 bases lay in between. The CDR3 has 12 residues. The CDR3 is CASSLTSLEQFF. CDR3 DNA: TGTGCCAGCAGCCTAACTAGCCTTGAGCAGTTCTTC.

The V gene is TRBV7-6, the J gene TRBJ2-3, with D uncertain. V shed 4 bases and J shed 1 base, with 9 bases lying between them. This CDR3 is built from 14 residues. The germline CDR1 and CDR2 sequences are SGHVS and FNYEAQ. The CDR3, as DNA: TGTGCCAGCAGCTACGAGATACGCACAGATACGCAGTATTTT. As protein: CASSYEIRTDTQYF.